This section outlines one T cell receptor beta chain sequence together with its context. The table came from immunoSEQ multiplex PCR; TCRdb's copy has only in-frame clones and leaves some out. The sample records fewer than 65,000 clones, roughly 95% being singletons. This sample is drawn from a study of T cell changes during pregnancy in multiple sclerosis. The TCR was taken from a female donor with multiple sclerosis, enrolled in a pregnancy study. Sequences were derived from CD4+ T cells from peripheral blood mononuclear cells, sampled in the third trimester of pregnancy.

The CDR3 sequence is CASSRQRATDTQYF. The DNA of the CDR3 is TGTGCCAGCAGCAGACAGCGAGCCACAGATACGCAGTATTTT. This chain links TRBV7-8 with TRBJ2-3; possibly TRBD1 for D (5 bases). The germline V gene encodes CDR1 SGHVS and CDR2 FQNEAQ. V was pared by 5 bases and J by 2 bases, with 11 bases between. This CDR3 is 14 amino acids long.